What follows are 10 T cell receptor beta chains derived from one specimen sequenced in a study of cytotoxic CD8 clonotypes in ibrutinib-treated CLL. Sequencing was performed with immunoSEQ multiplex PCR; in TCRdb, only in-frame clones are kept and a portion is missing. Of some 150,000 clones in the sample, about 80% were seen once. Sequences were derived from PBMCs, sampled after 12 months of ibrutinib treatment. The receptors come from a human donor with chronic lymphocytic leukemia.

This chain joins TRBV11-1 and TRBJ2-7, with a weak D call TRBD1 (5 bases). Deletions cut 0 bases from V and 12 bases from J, with 9 bases between. Germline V gene sequence: CDR1 SGHAT, CDR2 FQDESV (reference sequence). The length of the CDR3 is 11 residues. The CDR3 region is CASSLAGVRYF. In DNA, the CDR3 is TGTGCCAGCAGCTTAGCAGGGGTGCGGTACTTC.

This clone was seen a few times. The chain uses TRBV4-1 and TRBJ2-5, with 7 bases lining up with TRBD1. V lost 1 base, J lost 0 bases, and 8 bases stayed unmatched. The CDR3 totals 17 residues. Germline V CDR1 and CDR2: MGHRA, YSYEKL. CDR3 residues: CASSQVGKGAHQETQYF. The CDR3 region has the DNA TGCGCCAGCAGCCAAGTTGGAAAGGGGGCCCACCAAGAGACCCAGTACTTC.

The chain carries TRBV4-1 and TRBJ1-1; D gene unclear. CDR1 and CDR2 from the germline V gene are MGHRA and YSYEKL. The V end lost 2 bases, the J end lost 0 bases, and 10 bases lay between the germline ends. This CDR3 region has 15 residues. CDR3 coding DNA: TGCGCCAGCAGCCAACAGGAAGGCATGAACACTGAAGCTTTCTTT. It specifies CASSQQEGMNTEAFF.

In its sample, this clone was seen many times. The chain recombines TRBV2 with TRBJ1-1, with D possibly being TRBD1 (6 bases). The CDR3 is made up of 16 amino acids. The germline V and J ends were trimmed by 5 bases and 1 base, with 17 bases remaining between them. CDR1 SNHLY and CDR2 FYNNEI come from the germline V gene. CDR3 protein: CASSLTVRTANTEAFF. In DNA, the CDR3 is TGTGCCAGCAGTTTAACGGTCAGGACAGCGAACACTGAAGCTTTCTTT.

This clone was recorded a few times. The chain uses TRBV15 and TRBJ2-3; 10 bases map to TRBD1. The CDR3 has 15 residues. Germline CDR1 LNHNV, CDR2 YYDKDF (reference sequence). The J segment lost 3 bases and the V segment lost 3 bases, leaving 3 bases of the junction unmatched. CDR3 nucleotides: TGTGCCACCAGCAGGACGGGACAGGGGACAGATACGCAGTATTTT. Its translation: CATSRTGQGTDTQYF. The full variable domain, completed using reference TRBV15 and TRBJ2-3, is DAMVIQNPRYQVTQFGKPVTLSCSQTLNHNVMYWYQQKSSQAPKLLFHYYDKDFNNEADTPDNFQSRRPNTSFCFLDIRSPGLGDTAMYLCATSRTGQGTDTQYFGPGTRLTVL.

This rearrangement joins TRBV7-2 to TRBJ2-7, with 10 nucleotides matching TRBD2. V dropped 5 bases and J dropped 9; count of bases not matched to a gene: 19. This CDR3 is built from 17 residues. Per germline, CDR1 SGHTA and CDR2 FQGNSA. The CDR3 DNA sequence: TGTGCCAGCAGCCCTCGGGCTAGCGGGAGTTTAATCGGTAGGCAGTACTTC. This gives the protein CASSPRASGSLIGRQYF.

V gene TRBV5-5 combines with J gene TRBJ1-6, with a possible D match to TRBD1 (5 bases). The CDR3 spans 15 residues. From germline, CDR1 is SGHKS and CDR2 YYEKEE (reference sequence). Trimming pared 3 bases from V and 8 bases from J, leaving 15 bases between. The CDR3 reads CASSSTGALDSPLHF. CDR3 sequence (DNA): TGTGCCAGCAGCTCTACCGGGGCGTTGGATTCACCCCTCCACTTT. Combining the CDR3 with reference TRBV5-5 and TRBJ1-6 gives the whole variable domain DAGVTQSPTHLIKTRGQQVTLRCSPISGHKSVSWYQQVLGQGPQFIFQYYEKEERGRGNFPDRFSARQFPNYSSELNVNALLLGDSALYLCASSSTGALDSPLHFGNGTRLTVT.

The chain employs TRBV9 and TRBJ1-5; D perhaps matches TRBD1 (6 bases). This CDR3 region has 14 residues. Germline CDR1 is SGDLS and CDR2 is YYNGEE. V was shortened by 3 bases and J by 7 bases, with 14 bases between the two germline ends. In DNA form, the CDR3 reads TGTGCCAGCAGCGCGGGGGCGGCCGGGCAGCCCCAGCATTTT. Translating gives CASSAGAAGQPQHF.

This clone appeared a few times. The CDR3 DNA reads as TGTGCCAGCAGCTTAGCGGCAATTGGGGGCAATCAGCCCCAGCATTTT. Its protein is CASSLAAIGGNQPQHF. The chain couples TRBV7-6 to TRBJ1-5; D unresolved. Trimming left V 0 bases short and J 2 bases short, with 11 bases between. CDR3 length equals 16 residues. Germline V gene data show CDR1 as SGHVS and CDR2 as FNYEAQ.

The chain combines TRBV11-3 with TRBJ2-1; D gene ambiguous. Germline V gene sequence: CDR1 SGHNT, CDR2 YENEEA. With 0 bases removed from V and 2 bases from J, the gap between germline ends came to 17 bases. The CDR3 loop spans 18 amino acids. CDR3: CASSLDPPTMATYNEQFF. DNA for the CDR3: TGTGCCAGCAGCTTAGATCCCCCCACAATGGCCACCTACAATGAGCAGTTCTTC.